The clone carrying this T cell receptor (beta chain) came up a few times. The data belong to a study of blood T cell repertoires in COVID-19. Study at large: Acute and convalescent COVID-19 samples came from the United States, Italy and Spain. PBMCs, B-cell-depleted T cells, or T cells provided the cDNA or gDNA that made up the material.

The germline V gene encodes CDR1 SGHTA and CDR2 FQGNSA. This CDR3 has 13 amino acids. The trim removed 4 bases at V and 2 bases at J, leaving 1 base unmatched. Original processing notes: Estimates of nucleated cell counts were drawn from the amplification of reference gene primers. The method was immunoSEQ multiplex PCR; TCRdb's version includes in-frame clones alone and lacks a portion of them. V, J and clone size were drawn from that table, and D and trimming were deduced from the DNA. The table has more than 300,000 clones, more than 80% seen once. What was sequenced was peripheral blood. This rearrangement joins TRBV7-2 to TRBJ1-1; 7 bases match TRBD1. This receptor was obtained from a man aged 18 to 30 who had recovered from COVID-19. CDR3 nucleotide sequence: TGTGCCAGCAGCTCAGGGGGTAACACTGAAGCTTTCTTT. Protein product: CASSSGGNTEAFF.